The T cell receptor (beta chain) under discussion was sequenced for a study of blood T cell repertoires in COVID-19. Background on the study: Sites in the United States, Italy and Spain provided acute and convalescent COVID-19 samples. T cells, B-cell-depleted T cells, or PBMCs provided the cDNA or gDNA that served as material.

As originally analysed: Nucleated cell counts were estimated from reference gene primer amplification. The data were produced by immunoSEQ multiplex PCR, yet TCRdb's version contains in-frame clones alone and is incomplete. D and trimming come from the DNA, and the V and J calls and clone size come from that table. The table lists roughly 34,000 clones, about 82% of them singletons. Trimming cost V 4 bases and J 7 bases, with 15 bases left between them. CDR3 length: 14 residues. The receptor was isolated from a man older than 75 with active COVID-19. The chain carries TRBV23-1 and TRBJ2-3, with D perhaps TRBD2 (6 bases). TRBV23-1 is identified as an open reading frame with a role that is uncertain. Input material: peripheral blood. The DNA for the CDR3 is TGCGCCAGCAGTCCGACTAGGCTCACGAATACGCAGTATTTT. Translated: CASSPTRLTNTQYF.